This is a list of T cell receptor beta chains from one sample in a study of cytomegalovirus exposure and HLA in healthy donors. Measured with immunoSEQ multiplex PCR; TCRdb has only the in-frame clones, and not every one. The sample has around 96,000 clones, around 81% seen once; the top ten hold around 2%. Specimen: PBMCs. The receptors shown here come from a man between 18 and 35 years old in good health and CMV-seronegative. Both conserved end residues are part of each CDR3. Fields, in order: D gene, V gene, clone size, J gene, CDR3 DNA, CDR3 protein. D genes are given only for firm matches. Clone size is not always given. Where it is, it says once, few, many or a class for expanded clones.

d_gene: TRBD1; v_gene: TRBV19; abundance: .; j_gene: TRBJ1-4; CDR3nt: TGTGCCAGTAGCCAGGGGGCTCGTAATGAAAAACTGTTTTTT; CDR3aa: CASSQGARNEKLFF
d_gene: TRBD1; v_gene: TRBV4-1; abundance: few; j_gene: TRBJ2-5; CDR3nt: TGCGCCAGCAGCCCGGGGACAGGGGAACTGGAGACCCAGTACTTC; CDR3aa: CASSPGTGELETQYF
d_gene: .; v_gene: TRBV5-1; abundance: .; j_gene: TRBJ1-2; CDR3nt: TGCGCCAGCAGCTTGACAGCGGACTATGGCTACACCTTC; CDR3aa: CASSLTADYGYTF
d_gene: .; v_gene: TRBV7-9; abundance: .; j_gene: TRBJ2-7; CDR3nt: TGTGCCAGCAGCTACAAAACAGGAGGGGACAGTATCTCCTACGAGCAGTACTTC; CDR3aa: CASSYKTGGDSISYEQYF
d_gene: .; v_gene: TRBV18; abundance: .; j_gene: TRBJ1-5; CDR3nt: TGTGCCAGCTCACCCCAAAAGACAGAAAATCAGCCCCAGCATTTT; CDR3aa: CASSPQKTENQPQHF
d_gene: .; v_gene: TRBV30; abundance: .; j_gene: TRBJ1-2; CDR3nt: TGTGCCTGGAGTGTAATCTTACAGAAAGGCTACACCTTC; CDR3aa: CAWSVILQKGYTF
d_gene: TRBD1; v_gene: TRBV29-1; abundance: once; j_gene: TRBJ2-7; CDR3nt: TGCAGCGTACGCCTGAGGGACAGGGGCAAACGGGGCGAGCAGTACTTC; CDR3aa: CSVRLRDRGKRGEQYF
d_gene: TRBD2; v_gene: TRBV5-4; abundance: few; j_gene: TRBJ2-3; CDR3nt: TGTGCCAGCAGCCCGGGACTAGCGGGCGGGAATACGCAGTATTTT; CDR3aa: CASSPGLAGGNTQYF
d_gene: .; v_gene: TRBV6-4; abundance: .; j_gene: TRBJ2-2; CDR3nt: TGTGCCAGCAGTGCCAGGGATAACACCGGGGAGCTGTTTTTT; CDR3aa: CASSARDNTGELFF
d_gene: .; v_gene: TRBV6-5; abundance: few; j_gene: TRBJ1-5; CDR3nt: TGTGCCAGCAGTGCCGGGGACTTTGGCCATCAGCCCCAGCATTTT; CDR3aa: CASSAGDFGHQPQHF
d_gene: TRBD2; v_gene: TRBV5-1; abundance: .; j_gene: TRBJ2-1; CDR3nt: TGCGCCAGCAGCGAGCGGGGGCACAATGAGCAGTTCTTC; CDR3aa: CASSERGHNEQFF
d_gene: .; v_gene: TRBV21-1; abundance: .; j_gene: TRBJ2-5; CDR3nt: TGTGCCAGCAGGACAGGGGGCGAGACCCAGTACTTC; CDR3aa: CASRTGGETQYF
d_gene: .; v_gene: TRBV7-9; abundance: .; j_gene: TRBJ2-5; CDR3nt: TGTTCCAGCAGCTTAGAAGTTCCCGGGGAGACCCAGTACTTC; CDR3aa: CSSSLEVPGETQYF
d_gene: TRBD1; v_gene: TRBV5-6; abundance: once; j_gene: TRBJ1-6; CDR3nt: TGTGCCAGCAGCCAGGGCGGGGAGGTCCCAGGGGGACCCCTCCACTTT; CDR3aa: CASSQGGEVPGGPLHF
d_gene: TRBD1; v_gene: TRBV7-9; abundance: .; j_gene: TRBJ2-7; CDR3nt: TGTTCCAGCAGACGGGACAGTTCCCGCAGCTCCTACGAGCAGTACTTC; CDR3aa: CSSRRDSSRSSYEQYF
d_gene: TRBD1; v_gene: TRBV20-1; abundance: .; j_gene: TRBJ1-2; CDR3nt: TGCAGTGCTAGTGAGGGGGCCGGCTACACCTTC; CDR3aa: CSASEGAGYTF